The next 16 T cell receptor beta chains were all read from a single sample in a study of T cells in Graves' hyperthyroidism and ophthalmopathy (dated by TCRdb to between 2017 and 2020). Library preparation was by multiplex PCR. Sequencing was performed on an Illumina HiSeq 2000. TCR beta CDR3 regions were amplified from RNA transcripts. The TCR CDR3 was subjected to a first round of RT-PCR using the HTBI primer set and the Qiagen OneStep RT-PCR kit. The public reads were reanalyzed by TCRdb: fastp trimming at Q25, MiXCR alignment, in-frame beta chains only. One record per CDR3 amino acid sequence lists the most common genes and DNA. The sample table contains 250,000 to 300,000 distinct CDR3 sequences; only one count was recorded for roughly 13% of them. The top ten clonotypes cover roughly 8.5% of the sample. Material for sequencing was blood. The source of these receptors is a woman aged 25 to 39 with Graves' hyperthyroidism that later progressed to Graves' ophthalmopathy.

The CDR3: CAWSVSLTYNEQFF. The CDR3 DNA reads TGTGCCTGGAGTGTAAGCCTTACCTACAATGAGCAGTTCTTC. The chain recombines TRBV30 with TRBJ2-1; D call uncertain. V dropped 0 bases and J dropped 2 bases, with 8 bases sitting between them. The CDR3 is 14 residues long. The germline V gene has CDR1 GTSNPN and CDR2 SVGIG (reference sequence).

This clonotype was seen ten or more times. V and J are TRBV28 and TRBJ1-6; no clear D gene. CDR3 size: 14 residues. The germline V and J ends were trimmed by 6 bases and 9 bases, with 15 bases remaining between them. Per the germline V gene, CDR1 is MDHEN and CDR2 is SYDVKM. This chain's CDR3 is CASSWGLGFSPLHF. CDR3 coding DNA: TGTGCCAGCAGCTGGGGTCTGGGATTTTCACCCCTCCACTTT.

This clonotype was observed a handful of times. J is TRBJ1-1 and V is TRBV14; a weak D match, TRBD1 (6 bases). V was cut by 6 bases and J by 3 bases, with 8 bases left in between. The CDR3 runs to 12 residues. Germline V lookup: CDR1 SGHDN, CDR2 FVKESK. The CDR3 loop is CASRRGDTEAFF. The CDR3 DNA reads TGTGCCAGCAGAAGGGGGGACACTGAAGCTTTCTTT.

This clonotype came up many times. The V and J genes are TRBV3-1 and TRBJ2-2; the match to TRBD2 covers 7 bases. This CDR3 comprises 12 residues. Germline loops: CDR1 LGHDT, CDR2 YNNKEL (reference sequence). The junction had 2 bases not matched to a gene; V was cut back by 4 bases and J by 9 bases. The CDR3 DNA reads as TGTGCCAGCAGCCGGGGGGGTTGGGAGCTGTTTTTT. It yields the protein CASSRGGWELFF.

A note on this clonotype: A read error may explain this, as a much larger clone is one base away. The chain uses TRBV6-2 or TRBV6-3 and TRBJ2-2; either TRBD1 or TRBD2 may fit D (6 bases each). Looked up from germline, CDR1 is MNHEY and CDR2 is SVGEGT. The V and J ends lost 2 bases and 0 bases respectively, with 10 bases between them. This CDR3 comprises 16 residues. Here the CDR3 reads CASSYRGRPNTGELFF. The CDR3 DNA follows: TGTGCCAGCAGTTACCGGGGGCGTCCGAACACCGGGGAGCTGTTTTTT.

This clonotype occurred a few times. V usage is TRBV19 and J usage is TRBJ2-1; TRBD1 is a possible D gene (6 bases). Germline lookup yields CDR1 LNHDA and CDR2 SQIVND (reference sequence). The V end lost 5 bases, the J end lost 8 bases, and 13 bases lay between the germline ends. This CDR3 is 13 amino acids long. The CDR3 reads CASSARGWDEQFF. CDR3 bases: TGTGCCAGTAGTGCAAGGGGGTGGGATGAGCAGTTCTTC. The variable domain in full, with the rest retrieved from reference TRBV19 and TRBJ2-1, is DGGITQSPKYLFRKEGQNVTLSCEQNLNHDAMYWYRQDPGQGLRLIYYSQIVNDFQKGDIAEGYSVSREKKESFPLTVTSAQKNPTAFYLCASSARGWDEQFFGPGTRLTVL.

Ten or more counts support this clonotype. This sequence joins TRBV12-3 or TRBV12-4 and TRBJ1-1, with a tentative D call TRBD1 (5 bases). V was trimmed by 7 bases and J by 1 base, leaving 13 bases between them. This CDR3 region has 14 residues. CDR3 sequence: CASTPGDSNTEAFF. The CDR3 nucleotides are TGTGCCAGCACCCCGGGGGATTCGAACACTGAAGCTTTCTTT.

J is TRBJ1-5 and V is TRBV6-2 or TRBV6-3, with 10 positions matching TRBD1. V lost 8 bases to trimming and J lost 4 bases; unmatched junction nucleotides: 11. CDR1 and CDR2 (germline): MNHEY, SVGEGT. The CDR3 contains 16 residues. The CDR3 DNA sequence: TGTGCCAGCCATGGATTTGGGACAGGGGCTAATCAGCCCCAGCATTTT. Translation gives CASHGFGTGANQPQHF.

This clonotype was seen ten or more times. The gene calls are TRBV24-1 and TRBJ2-7, with 9 bases matching TRBD1. V was pared by 7 bases and J by 7 bases, with 10 bases of the junction left unmatched. This CDR3 has 14 residues. Germline V gene sequence: CDR1 KGHDR, CDR2 SFDVKD. The CDR3 reads CATRPGQGTGEQYF. CDR3 bases: TGTGCCACCAGGCCGGGACAGGGTACGGGAGAGCAGTACTTC.

V gene TRBV9 combines with J gene TRBJ1-6; D is possibly TRBD1 (5 bases). Trimming left V 3 bases short and J 10 bases short, with 14 bases between. The germline V gene has CDR1 SGDLS and CDR2 YYNGEE. CDR3 length: 14 residues. Here the CDR3 DNA reads TGTGCCAGCAGCGCCCGGGACCGCGACTCACCCCTCCACTTT. It translates to CASSARDRDSPLHF.

This clonotype was seen at least ten times. The chain uses TRBV7-2 and TRBJ1-4; 7 bases line up with TRBD1. V was clipped by 8 bases and J by 4 bases; unmatched bases: 10. The CDR3 loop spans 15 amino acids. Germline CDR1 and CDR2: SGHTA and FQGNSA. DNA for the CDR3: TGTGCCAGCGCTATAGGACAGGTCGATAATGAAAAACTGTTTTTT. Amino acids: CASAIGQVDNEKLFF.

This clonotype was seen a few times. This chain joins TRBV14 and TRBJ2-1; the match to TRBD2 covers 12 bases. The V and J ends lost 5 bases and 2 bases, in that order; junction bases with no gene match: 4. The CDR3 totals 16 residues. Germline values: CDR1 SGHDN, CDR2 FVKESK. The CDR3 DNA reads TGTGCCAGCAGCGGACTAGCGGGAATCCCCTACAATGAGCAGTTCTTC. Translation: CASSGLAGIPYNEQFF.

In DNA, the CDR3 is TGTGCCAGTAGTCGGGGGGGCCTGAACGAGCAGTACTTC. Protein product: CASSRGGLNEQYF. The chain carries TRBV19 and TRBJ2-7, with 8 nucleotides matching TRBD2. The CDR3 covers 13 residues. CDR1 and CDR2 (germline): LNHDA, SQIVND (reference sequence). Unmatched junction bases numbered 5, after V lost 5 bases and J lost 5 bases.

This clonotype came up many times. The chain carries TRBV30 and TRBJ1-1; D is uncertain. Trimming stripped 0 bases from V and 0 bases from J, with 8 bases between. CDR1 and CDR2 from the germline V gene are GTSNPN and SVGIG (reference sequence). The CDR3 totals 14 residues. CDR3 nucleotides: TGTGCCTGGAGTGTAGGTGTCATGAACACTGAAGCTTTCTTT. It is translated as CAWSVGVMNTEAFF.

This clonotype has at least ten counts. V and J are TRBV20-1 and TRBJ2-5; weak D call: TRBD2 (6 bases). Trimming removed 1 base from V and 10 bases from J, with 16 bases in between. Germline assignment: CDR1 DFQATT and CDR2 SNEGSKA (reference sequence). The CDR3 consists of 13 residues. For the CDR3, the DNA is TGCAGTGCTAGAGGGCAGGGCCCCGGGGGCCAGTACTTC. As protein: CSARGQGPGGQYF.

The table lists this clonotype with a count of one. The chain combines TRBV4-1 with TRBJ2-5; D is possibly TRBD1 (5 bases). CDR1 is MGHRA, CDR2 YSYEKL, per germline. V lost 4 bases to trimming and J lost 5 bases, with 14 bases between them. The CDR3 length is 14 residues. This chain's CDR3 is CASSRVAGWETQYF. The CDR3 bases are TGCGCCAGCAGCCGAGTCGCAGGGTGGGAGACCCAGTACTTC.